This T cell receptor beta chain was observed in a study of T cell responses to AZD1222 COVID-19 vaccine (dated by TCRdb to about 2021). About the study as a whole: AZD1222 recipients with second doses at about 4 weeks or about 12 weeks were pooled, because spike-specific TCR depth and breadth did not differ between schedules. A total of 230 to 250 trial participants underwent TCR sequencing, of whom under 220 had received two doses of AZD1222 and roughly 26 had received two doses of the MenACWY control vaccine. Trial participants were enrolled by age into 18-55, 56-69 and 70-plus year subgroups, with approximately 160, 26 and 62 TCR-sequenced participants respectively. Here is what the overall study found, with its caveats: The whole spike protein was spanned by vaccine-associated CD4 TCRs, and dominant responses were seen in regions 160-218 and 743-854. Reportedly, almost half of the unique spike-specific TCRs recognized epitopes lying outside the regions that are mutated in the B.1.351 and B.1.1.7 variants. After two AZD1222 doses, spike-specific TCR breadth and depth were significantly higher than at day 0 and than in MenACWY recipients. The 56-69-year group was small, and its depth increase did not reach significance, likely because of low power. Because no samples from the day 14 peak response were available, repertoires could be characterized only after the peak T cell response. Only five or six AZD1222 recipients were SARS-CoV-2 seropositive at baseline, limiting conclusions about previously exposed vaccinees. Participants were mostly white British, with more females than males. The authors suggested clonal diversity may have been underestimated.

The CDR3 regions of human TCRbeta chains were analyzed by immunosequencing. Under the source paper's analysis protocol: Repertoire TCRs were matched against a reference library of SARS-CoV-2-specific TCRs generated with the MIRA antigen-specificity platform. Breadth was defined as the fraction of unique TCRs that were SARS-CoV-2-associated, and depth was defined as the fraction of total T cells that were SARS-CoV-2-associated. Using the MIRA data, every spike-specific TCR was mapped to the spike region that the TCR reacted to and assigned to either a CD4 or a CD8 class. Log10-transformed breadth and depth values were compared by one-way ANOVA with Sidak's multiple comparisons tests. The immuneACCESS repertoire file appears here via TCRdb, limited to in-frame rearrangements. These files lack a portion of the clones; in checked studies, under half of the deficit traces to unresolved V genes, and the cause of the others is not known. D and trimming were read from the DNA, whereas the V and J calls and clone size are those reported in that table. The sample contains 95,000 to 150,000 clones, about 90% of them found a single time. Approximately 4.2% of the sample lies in the top ten.

The label giving this sample's time point can be read as: baseline before first vaccination. Vaccinee samples were obtained from the UK trials COV001 and COV002, which included a single-blind randomized controlled phase 2/3 trial of AZD1222 (ChAdOx1 nCoV-19) in healthy adults. Trial participant PBMC samples were collected at day 0 and day 28 after the second dose for TCRbeta chain sequencing. In the case of this clone: Its binding antigen is unknown. No much larger clone is present one base from it, and per-base qualities are unavailable.

This TCR was sampled from an adult in good health. Material: peripheral blood, obtained on day 0 of AZD1222 vaccination.

The CDR3 reads CASSSGPNSPLHF. The DNA reads as follows: TGTGCCAGCAGCTCGGGTCCAAATTCACCCCTCCACTTT. The V and J genes are TRBV9 and TRBJ1-6; there is no confident call for the D gene. The CDR1 and CDR2 encoded by the germline V gene are SGDLS and YYNGEE. The CDR3 contains 13 residues, cysteine and phenylalanine counted. The DNA shown is the 39-base CDR3, in frame from base 1. Cut back by 4 bases and 7 bases, the V and J ends lie 9 bases apart.